This paragraph covers one T cell receptor beta chain sequence. No antigen is known for it. V lost 7 bases, J lost 8 bases, and 8 bases lay in between. This CDR3 has 11 amino acids. CDR1 SNHLY and CDR2 FYNNEI come from the germline V gene. The TCRbeta library was prepared with unique molecular identifiers. Via MiXCR, TCRdb re-called the PCR reads, giving one row per CDR3 protein. Of about 510,000 distinct CDR3 sequences listed, approximately 10% were seen once; the top ten hold around 15%. This specimen comes from a study of T-cell reconstitution after alpha-beta-depleted transplantation in children. Study observations and caveats: Alpha-beta T cells present about two months after transplant were reported to originate from several hundred expanded graft clones. Among T cells one year after transplant, newly produced cells accounted for most counts and diversity. At day 60, the high TCRbeta diversity found in some patients originated from recipient T cells and thymic progenitors that had survived.

The sequences come from PBMCs, mostly from graft donor cells, collected 180 days after TCRalphabeta/CD19-depleted stem cell transplant. The receptor was isolated from a female patient between 2 and 10 years old who had a stem cell transplant for aplastic anemia, so the T cells may come from the graft donor. The rearrangement uses TRBV2 and TRBJ1-4; D is ambiguous. As DNA, the CDR3 is TGTGCCAGCACACCGCGCGAAAAACTGTTTTTT. Amino acid sequence: CASTPREKLFF.